This entry lists 5 T cell receptor beta chains sequenced from one sample in a study of OX40 agonist ivuxolimab in advanced cancers. Repertoires were generated with immunoSEQ multiplex PCR, while TCRdb's copy carries only in-frame clones and drops some. The sample lists around 25,000 clones; around 79% were seen once. This specimen was CD4+ or CD8+ T cells sorted from blood, taken in a trial of the OX40 agonist ivuxolimab. Every receptor here comes from an adult with an advanced solid tumor such as melanoma, head and neck, liver or kidney cancer.

CDR3 bases: TGCGCCAGCAGCTTGGGGGGAAATATCAGAGAAAAACTGTTTTTT. Residues: CASSLGGNIREKLFF. The rearrangement joins TRBV5-1 to TRBJ1-4; no clear D. The CDR3 runs to 15 residues. Trimming shortened V by 0 bases and J by 8 bases, and 14 bases separated the two germline ends. Germline CDR1 is SGHRS and CDR2 is YFSETQ.

This clone was seen a handful of times. The same CDR3 can be traced to other DNA sequences in this sample. This sequence joins TRBV29-1 and TRBJ1-5; 11 nucleotides agree with TRBD1. J gave up 4 bases and V 7 bases, and 6 bases lay outside the gene matches. CDR3 size: 14 residues. Germline V lookup: CDR1 SQVTM, CDR2 ANQGSEA. The CDR3 sequence is CSAVGQGANQPQHF. The CDR3 DNA reads as TGCAGCGCAGTCGGACAGGGGGCGAATCAGCCCCAGCATTTT. Combining the CDR3 with reference TRBV29-1 and TRBJ1-5 gives the whole variable domain SAVISQKPSRDICQRGTSLTIQCQVDSQVTMMFWYRQQPGQSLTLIATANQGSEATYESGFVIDKFPISRPNLTFSTLTVSNMSPEDSSIYLCSAVGQGANQPQHFGDGTRLSIL.

V usage is TRBV6-6 and J usage is TRBJ1-4, with D tentatively TRBD1 (6 bases). This CDR3 region has 14 residues. V lost 6 bases to trimming and J lost 5 bases, with 13 bases between them. Germline CDR1 is MNHNY and CDR2 is SVGAGI (reference sequence). CDR3 amino acids: CASRRPGANEKLFF. CDR3 coding DNA: TGTGCCAGCAGGCGGCCAGGGGCCAATGAAAAACTGTTTTTT.

J is TRBJ2-1 and V is TRBV30; D is unclear. The CDR3 loop spans 11 amino acids. Germline V CDR1 and CDR2: GTSNPN, SVGIG (reference sequence). V lost 0 bases and J lost 10, with 7 bases in between. The CDR3 reads CAWSVLGEQFF. In nucleotides, the CDR3 is TGTGCCTGGAGTGTATTGGGGGAGCAGTTCTTC. The whole variable domain, remainder taken from reference TRBV30 and TRBJ2-1, is SQTIHQWPATLVQPVGSPLSLECTVEGTSNPNLYWYRQAAGRGLQLLFYSVGIGQISSEVPQNLSASRPQDRQFILSSKKLLLSDSGFYLCAWSVLGEQFFGPGTRLTVL.

V usage is TRBV28 and J usage is TRBJ1-1; no definite D call. Germline CDR1 MDHEN, CDR2 SYDVKM. Trimming removed 10 bases at V and 0 bases at J, with 15 bases between. CDR3 length equals 14 residues. As DNA, the CDR3 is TGTGCCACCGAATCCGACGGTTTGAACACTGAAGCTTTCTTT. Its protein is CATESDGLNTEAFF. Using reference TRBV28 and TRBJ1-1 for the parts outside the CDR3, the full variable domain is DVKVTQSSRYLVKRTGEKVFLECVQDMDHENMFWYRQDPGLGLRLIYFSYDVKMKEKGDIPEGYSVSREKKERFSLILESASTNQTSMYLCATESDGLNTEAFFGQGTRLTVV.